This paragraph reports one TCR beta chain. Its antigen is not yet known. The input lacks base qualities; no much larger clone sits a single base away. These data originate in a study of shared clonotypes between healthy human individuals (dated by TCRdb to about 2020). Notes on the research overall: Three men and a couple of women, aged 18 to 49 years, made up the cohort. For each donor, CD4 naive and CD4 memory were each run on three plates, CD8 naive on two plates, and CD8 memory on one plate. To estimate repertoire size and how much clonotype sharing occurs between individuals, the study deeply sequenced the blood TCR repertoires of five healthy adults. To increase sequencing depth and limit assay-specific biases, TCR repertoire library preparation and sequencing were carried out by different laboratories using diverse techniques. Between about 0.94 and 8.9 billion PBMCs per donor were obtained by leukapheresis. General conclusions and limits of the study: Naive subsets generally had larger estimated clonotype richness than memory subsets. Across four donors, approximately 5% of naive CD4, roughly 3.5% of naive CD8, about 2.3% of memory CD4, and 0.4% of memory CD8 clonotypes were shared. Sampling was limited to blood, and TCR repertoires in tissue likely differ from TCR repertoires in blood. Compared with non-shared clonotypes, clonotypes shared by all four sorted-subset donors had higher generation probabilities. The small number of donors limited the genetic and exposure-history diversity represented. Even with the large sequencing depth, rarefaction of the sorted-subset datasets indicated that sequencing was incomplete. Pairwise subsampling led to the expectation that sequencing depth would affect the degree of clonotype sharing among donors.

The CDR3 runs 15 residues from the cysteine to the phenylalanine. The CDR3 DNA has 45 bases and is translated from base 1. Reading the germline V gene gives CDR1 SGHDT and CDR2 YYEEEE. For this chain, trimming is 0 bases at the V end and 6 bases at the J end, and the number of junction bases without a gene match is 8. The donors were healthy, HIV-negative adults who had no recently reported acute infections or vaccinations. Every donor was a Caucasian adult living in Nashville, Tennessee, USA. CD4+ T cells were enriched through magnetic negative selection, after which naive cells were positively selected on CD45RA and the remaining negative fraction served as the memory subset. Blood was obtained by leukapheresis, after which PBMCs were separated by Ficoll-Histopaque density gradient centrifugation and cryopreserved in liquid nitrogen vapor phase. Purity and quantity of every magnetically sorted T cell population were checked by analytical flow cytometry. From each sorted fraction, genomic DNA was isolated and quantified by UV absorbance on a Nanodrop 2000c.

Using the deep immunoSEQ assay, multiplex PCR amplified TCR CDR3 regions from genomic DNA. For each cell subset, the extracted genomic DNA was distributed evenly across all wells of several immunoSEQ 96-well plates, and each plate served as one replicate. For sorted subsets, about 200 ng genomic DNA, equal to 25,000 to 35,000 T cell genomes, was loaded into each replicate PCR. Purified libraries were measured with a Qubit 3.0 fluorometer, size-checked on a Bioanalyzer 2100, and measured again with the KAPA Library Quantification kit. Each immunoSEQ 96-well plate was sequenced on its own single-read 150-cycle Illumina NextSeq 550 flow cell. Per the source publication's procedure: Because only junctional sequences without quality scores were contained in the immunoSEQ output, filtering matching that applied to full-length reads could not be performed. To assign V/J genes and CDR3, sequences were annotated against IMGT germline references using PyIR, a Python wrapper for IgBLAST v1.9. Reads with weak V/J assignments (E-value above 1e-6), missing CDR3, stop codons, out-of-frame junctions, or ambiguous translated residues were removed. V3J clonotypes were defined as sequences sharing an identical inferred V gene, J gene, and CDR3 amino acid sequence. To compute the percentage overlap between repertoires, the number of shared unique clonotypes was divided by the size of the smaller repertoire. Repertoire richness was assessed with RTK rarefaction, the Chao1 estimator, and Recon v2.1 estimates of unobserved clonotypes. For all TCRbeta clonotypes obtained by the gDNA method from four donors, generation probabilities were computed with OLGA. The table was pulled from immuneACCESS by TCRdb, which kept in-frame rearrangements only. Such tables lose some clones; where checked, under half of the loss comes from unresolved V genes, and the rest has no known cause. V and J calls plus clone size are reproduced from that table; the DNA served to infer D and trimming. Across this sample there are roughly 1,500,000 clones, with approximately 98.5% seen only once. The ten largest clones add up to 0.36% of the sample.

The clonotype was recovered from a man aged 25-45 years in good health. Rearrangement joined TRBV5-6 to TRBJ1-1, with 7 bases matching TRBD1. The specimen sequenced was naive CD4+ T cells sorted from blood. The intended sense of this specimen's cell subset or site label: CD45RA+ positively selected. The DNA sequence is TGTGCCAGCAGCTTGGTTGCAGGGGGATCCGCTGAAGCTTTCTTT. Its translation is CASSLVAGGSAEAFF.